This TCR beta chain was retrieved from a study of cytomegalovirus exposure and HLA in healthy donors. Primers included in the PCR were 60 Vbeta and 13 Jbeta primers. Produced via immunoSEQ multiplex PCR; TCRdb's table is partial and in-frame only. This specimen shows fewer than 250,000 clones; the ten leading clones hold more than 0.75%. From germline, CDR1 is GTSNPN and CDR2 SVGIG (reference sequence). The CDR3 covers 16 residues. With 2 bases removed from V and 0 bases from J, the gap between germline ends came to 14 bases. Sample: PBMCs. The V gene is TRBV30, the J gene TRBJ1-3; D perhaps matches TRBD1 (5 bases). The clonotype originates from a young woman in good health and CMV-seropositive. This CDR3 is CAWSTHRSYSGNTIYF. CDR3 DNA sequence: TGTGCCTGGAGTACCCACAGGTCCTACTCTGGAAACACCATATATTTT.